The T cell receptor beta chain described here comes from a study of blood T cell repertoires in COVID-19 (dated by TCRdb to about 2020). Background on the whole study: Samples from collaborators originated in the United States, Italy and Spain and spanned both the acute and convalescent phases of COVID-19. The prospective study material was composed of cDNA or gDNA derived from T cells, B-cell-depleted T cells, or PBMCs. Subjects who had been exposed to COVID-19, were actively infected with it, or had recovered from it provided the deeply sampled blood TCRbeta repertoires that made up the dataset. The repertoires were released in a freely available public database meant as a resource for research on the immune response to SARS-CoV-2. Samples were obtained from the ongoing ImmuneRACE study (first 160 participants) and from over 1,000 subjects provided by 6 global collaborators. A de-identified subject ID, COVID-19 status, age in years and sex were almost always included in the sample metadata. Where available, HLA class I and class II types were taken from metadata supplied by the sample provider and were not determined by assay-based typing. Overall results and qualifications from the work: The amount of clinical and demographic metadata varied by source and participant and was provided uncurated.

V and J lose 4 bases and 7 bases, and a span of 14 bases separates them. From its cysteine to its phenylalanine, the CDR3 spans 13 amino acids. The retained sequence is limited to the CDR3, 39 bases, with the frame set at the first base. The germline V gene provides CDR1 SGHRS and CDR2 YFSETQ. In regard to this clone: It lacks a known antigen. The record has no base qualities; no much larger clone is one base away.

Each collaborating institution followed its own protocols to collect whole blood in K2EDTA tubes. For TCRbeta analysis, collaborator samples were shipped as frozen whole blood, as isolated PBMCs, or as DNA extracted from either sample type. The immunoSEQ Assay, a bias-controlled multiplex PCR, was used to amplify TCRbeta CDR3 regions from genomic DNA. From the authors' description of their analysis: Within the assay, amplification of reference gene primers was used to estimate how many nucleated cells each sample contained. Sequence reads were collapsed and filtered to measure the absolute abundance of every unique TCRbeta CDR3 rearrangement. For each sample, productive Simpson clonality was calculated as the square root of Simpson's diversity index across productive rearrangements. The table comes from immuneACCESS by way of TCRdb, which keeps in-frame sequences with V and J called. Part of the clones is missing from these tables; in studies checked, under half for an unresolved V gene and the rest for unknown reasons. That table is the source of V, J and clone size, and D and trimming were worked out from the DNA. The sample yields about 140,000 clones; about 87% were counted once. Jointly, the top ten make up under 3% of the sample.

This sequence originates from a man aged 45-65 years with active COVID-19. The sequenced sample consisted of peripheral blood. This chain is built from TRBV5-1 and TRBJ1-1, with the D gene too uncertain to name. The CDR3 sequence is CASSRPGGGEAFF. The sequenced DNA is TGCGCCAGCAGCCGCCCAGGAGGTGGTGAAGCTTTCTTT.